The clone carrying this TCR beta chain appeared a few times. What it recognizes is unknown. The record originates from a study of T cell repertoires in cytomegalovirus infection. About the study: Through public TCR beta signatures, both CMV infection and matching HLA type were indicated.

This CDR3 has 13 residues. V was pared by 3 bases and J by 4 bases, with 4 bases between. CDR1 is SGHTA, CDR2 FQGNSA, per germline. TCRdb independently ran MiXCR on the reads; one entry per CDR3 protein. The profile covers 110,000 or so distinct CDR3 sequences, with roughly 31% appearing a single time and more than 35% taken by the ten largest. Study-wide results and caveats: Totalled public TCR beta family frequency picked out people who carried CMV plus the relevant HLA.

This chain connects TRBV7-2 to TRBJ2-6; D unclear. This TCR was sampled from a human donor in good health (CMV status not recorded). Some clones in this sample may be carry-over from other donors' samples. The sample consisted of CD8+ T cells from cultured PBMCs, taken from culture after CMV antigen stimulation. CDR3 DNA sequence: TGTGCCAGCAGCTTTGCAGGGGCCAACGTCCTGACTTTC. Amino acids: CASSFAGANVLTF.